Listed below are T cell receptor beta chains from one sample, sequenced in a study of T-cell reconstitution after alpha-beta-depleted transplantation in children. TCRdb re-analysed the PCR reads in MiXCR, keeping a single row per CDR3 protein. Of about 980,000 distinct CDR3 sequences in the sample, about 29% were seen once. This sample comprised PBMCs, mostly from graft donor cells, obtained 360 days after TCRalphabeta/CD19-depleted stem cell transplant. The receptors shown here come from a boy under three years old who had a stem cell transplant for SCID, so the T cells may come from the graft donor. The CDR3 runs from the conserved cysteine through the conserved F or W. D genes are given only for firm matches. Part of the rows lack a size; the others show once, few, many or a class for expanded clones.

clone size: NA
V gene: TRBV15
J gene: TRBJ2-3
D gene: NA
CDR3 protein: CATSRAGTLGGDTQYF
CDR3 DNA: TGTGCCACCAGCAGAGCCGGGACACTGGGGGGAGATACGCAGTATTTT

clone size: many
V gene: TRBV5-1
J gene: TRBJ2-1
D gene: NA
CDR3 protein: CASSRGSSYNEQFF
CDR3 DNA: TGTGCCAGCAGTCGGGGGAGCTCCTACAATGAGCAGTTCTTC

clone size: few
V gene: TRBV7-9
J gene: TRBJ2-1
D gene: TRBD1
CDR3 protein: CASSSQDRDNEQFF
CDR3 DNA: TGTGCCAGCAGCTCCCAGGACAGGGACAATGAGCAGTTCTTC

clone size: NA
V gene: TRBV20-1
J gene: TRBJ2-3
D gene: TRBD2
CDR3 protein: CSASMTSGSTDTQYF
CDR3 DNA: TGCAGTGCCAGTATGACTAGCGGGAGTACAGATACGCAGTATTTT

clone size: NA
V gene: TRBV15
J gene: TRBJ2-3
D gene: NA
CDR3 protein: CATSRYRTADTQYF
CDR3 DNA: TGTGCCACCAGCAGATACAGGACAGCGGATACGCAGTATTTT

clone size: NA
V gene: TRBV28
J gene: TRBJ2-1
D gene: TRBD2
CDR3 protein: CASTQRGYNEQFF
CDR3 DNA: TGTGCCAGCACCCAGCGGGGCTACAATGAGCAGTTCTTC

clone size: NA
V gene: TRBV28
J gene: TRBJ2-7
D gene: NA
CDR3 protein: CASINRDSYEQYF
CDR3 DNA: TGTGCCAGCATTAACAGGGACTCCTACGAGCAGTACTTC

clone size: NA
V gene: TRBV2
J gene: TRBJ2-3
D gene: TRBD2
CDR3 protein: CASSDAASGGPTDTQYF
CDR3 DNA: TGTGCCAGCAGTGACGCGGCTAGCGGGGGGCCCACGGATACGCAGTATTTT

clone size: NA
V gene: TRBV6-5
J gene: TRBJ1-1
D gene: TRBD1
CDR3 protein: CASSSGTGGMNTEAFF
CDR3 DNA: TGTGCCAGCAGTTCGGGGACAGGGGGCATGAACACTGAAGCTTTCTTT

clone size: NA
V gene: TRBV9
J gene: TRBJ2-2
D gene: TRBD2
CDR3 protein: CASSAGLAGVLSGELFF
CDR3 DNA: TGTGCCAGCAGCGCCGGACTAGCGGGGGTCCTCTCCGGGGAGCTGTTTTTT

clone size: once
V gene: TRBV15
J gene: TRBJ2-7
D gene: NA
CDR3 protein: CATSRFSRVPDGEQYF
CDR3 DNA: TGTGCCACCAGCAGGTTCTCCCGGGTCCCTGACGGCGAGCAGTACTTC

clone size: NA
V gene: TRBV27
J gene: TRBJ2-7
D gene: NA
CDR3 protein: CASSFARTVLGYEQYF
CDR3 DNA: TGTGCCAGCAGTTTTGCTAGGACAGTCCTTGGGTACGAGCAGTACTTC

clone size: few
V gene: TRBV12-3/TRBV12-4
J gene: TRBJ1-6
D gene: NA
CDR3 protein: CASSLRDGVGPLHF
CDR3 DNA: TGTGCCAGCAGTCTCAGGGACGGAGTGGGGCCCCTCCACTTT

clone size: few
V gene: TRBV7-2
J gene: TRBJ2-2
D gene: TRBD2
CDR3 protein: CASSLQLAGGLDGELFF
CDR3 DNA: TGTGCCAGCAGCCTCCAACTAGCGGGGGGGCTGGACGGGGAGCTGTTTTTT

clone size: NA
V gene: TRBV12-3/TRBV12-4
J gene: TRBJ2-7
D gene: TRBD2
CDR3 protein: CASSRQAGAHYEQYF
CDR3 DNA: TGTGCCAGCAGCCGACAAGCGGGGGCCCACTACGAGCAGTACTTC

clone size: few
V gene: TRBV6-1
J gene: TRBJ1-1
D gene: NA
CDR3 protein: CASSPPQGWGTNTEAFF
CDR3 DNA: TGTGCCAGCAGTCCACCACAGGGCTGGGGAACGAACACTGAAGCTTTCTTT

clone size: NA
V gene: TRBV7-9
J gene: TRBJ1-5
D gene: NA
CDR3 protein: CASSLDFPNQPQHF
CDR3 DNA: TGTGCCAGCAGCTTAGACTTTCCCAATCAGCCCCAGCATTTT

clone size: NA
V gene: TRBV20-1
J gene: TRBJ1-2
D gene: NA
CDR3 protein: CSATAGNYGYTF
CDR3 DNA: TGCAGTGCTACCGCAGGCAACTATGGCTACACCTTC

clone size: NA
V gene: TRBV24-1
J gene: TRBJ1-5
D gene: NA
CDR3 protein: CATIKSGQHF
CDR3 DNA: TGTGCCACCATCAAATCAGGGCAGCATTTT

clone size: NA
V gene: TRBV14
J gene: TRBJ2-4
D gene: NA
CDR3 protein: CASSQAGKAKNIQYF
CDR3 DNA: TGTGCCAGCAGCCAAGCCGGCAAAGCCAAAAACATTCAGTACTTC

clone size: few
V gene: TRBV20-1
J gene: TRBJ2-5
D gene: NA
CDR3 protein: CSARDWSPLHPQETQYF
CDR3 DNA: TGCAGTGCTAGAGATTGGTCACCACTCCACCCCCAAGAGACCCAGTACTTC

clone size: NA
V gene: TRBV20-1
J gene: TRBJ1-1
D gene: TRBD1
CDR3 protein: CSASGQGAAEAFF
CDR3 DNA: TGCAGTGCTAGCGGGCAGGGGGCGGCTGAAGCTTTCTTT

clone size: NA
V gene: TRBV5-4
J gene: TRBJ1-5
D gene: NA
CDR3 protein: CASSLRFQAVTNQPQHF
CDR3 DNA: TGTGCCAGCAGCTTGAGATTCCAGGCGGTTACTAATCAGCCCCAGCATTTT

clone size: NA
V gene: TRBV6-2/TRBV6-3
J gene: TRBJ2-7
D gene: NA
CDR3 protein: CASRNREVSYEQYF
CDR3 DNA: TGTGCCAGCAGAAACCGGGAAGTGTCCTACGAGCAGTACTTC

clone size: once
V gene: TRBV19
J gene: TRBJ1-1
D gene: NA
CDR3 protein: CASSKSHTASNTEAFF
CDR3 DNA: TGTGCCAGTAGTAAGTCACACACAGCATCGAACACTGAAGCTTTCTTT

clone size: few
V gene: TRBV5-1
J gene: TRBJ1-1
D gene: NA
CDR3 protein: CASSLLTVNTEAFF
CDR3 DNA: TGCGCCAGCAGCTTGCTGACGGTCAACACTGAAGCTTTCTTT

clone size: NA
V gene: TRBV9
J gene: TRBJ1-2
D gene: NA
CDR3 protein: CASSVSVDTRPPLGYTF
CDR3 DNA: TGTGCCAGCAGCGTCTCTGTGGATACCCGCCCTCCGTTGGGCTACACCTTC

clone size: few
V gene: TRBV20-1
J gene: TRBJ2-7
D gene: NA
CDR3 protein: CSAARLPYEQYF
CDR3 DNA: TGCAGTGCTGCTCGATTACCCTACGAGCAGTACTTC

clone size: NA
V gene: TRBV11-1
J gene: TRBJ1-5
D gene: TRBD1
CDR3 protein: CASSSGQVGVLNQPQHF
CDR3 DNA: TGTGCCAGCAGCTCTGGACAGGTTGGAGTCCTAAATCAGCCCCAGCATTTT

clone size: NA
V gene: TRBV12-3/TRBV12-4
J gene: TRBJ1-5
D gene: NA
CDR3 protein: CASTPGQSSNQPQHF
CDR3 DNA: TGTGCCAGCACCCCAGGACAGTCCAGCAATCAGCCCCAGCATTTT

clone size: few
V gene: TRBV5-1
J gene: TRBJ2-6
D gene: NA
CDR3 protein: CASSFYTAPVPGANVLTF
CDR3 DNA: TGCGCCAGCAGCTTCTACACGGCCCCGGTCCCTGGGGCCAACGTCCTGACTTTC

clone size: few
V gene: TRBV28
J gene: TRBJ2-5
D gene: TRBD1
CDR3 protein: CASRDRAQETQYF
CDR3 DNA: TGTGCCAGCAGAGACAGGGCACAAGAGACCCAGTACTTC

clone size: few
V gene: TRBV7-9
J gene: TRBJ2-2
D gene: NA
CDR3 protein: CASSPPGDGTGELFF
CDR3 DNA: TGTGCCAGCAGCCCCCCGGGCGATGGAACCGGGGAGCTGTTTTTT

clone size: few
V gene: TRBV12-3/TRBV12-4
J gene: TRBJ2-3
D gene: TRBD2
CDR3 protein: CASSPRTSGGPADTQYF
CDR3 DNA: TGTGCCAGCAGTCCAAGGACTAGCGGGGGCCCCGCAGATACGCAGTATTTT

clone size: NA
V gene: TRBV7-2
J gene: TRBJ2-5
D gene: NA
CDR3 protein: CASSFEGGAKSETQYF
CDR3 DNA: TGTGCCAGCAGCTTTGAGGGGGGGGCGAAGAGTGAGACCCAGTACTTC

clone size: few
V gene: TRBV5-4
J gene: TRBJ2-1
D gene: NA
CDR3 protein: CASSLDRRSEQFF
CDR3 DNA: TGTGCCAGCAGCTTGGACCGGCGTAGTGAGCAGTTCTTC

clone size: NA
V gene: TRBV2
J gene: TRBJ2-1
D gene: TRBD2
CDR3 protein: CASSDPGLAGGYNEQFF
CDR3 DNA: TGTGCCAGCAGTGACCCCGGACTAGCGGGGGGATACAATGAGCAGTTCTTC

clone size: few
V gene: TRBV3-1
J gene: TRBJ2-7
D gene: TRBD1
CDR3 protein: CASSHPGTGPYEQYF
CDR3 DNA: TGTGCCAGCAGCCACCCCGGGACAGGCCCCTACGAGCAGTACTTC

clone size: NA
V gene: TRBV14
J gene: TRBJ2-3
D gene: NA
CDR3 protein: CASSPGAGSHTQYF
CDR3 DNA: TGTGCCAGCAGCCCGGGGGCCGGCTCCCATACGCAGTATTTT

clone size: many
V gene: TRBV3-1
J gene: TRBJ2-3
D gene: TRBD2
CDR3 protein: CASRENRGGPPSTDTQYF
CDR3 DNA: TGTGCCAGCAGGGAAAATCGGGGGGGCCCTCCTAGCACAGATACGCAGTATTTT

clone size: few
V gene: TRBV27
J gene: TRBJ2-1
D gene: TRBD1
CDR3 protein: CASSFRTGAYNEQFF
CDR3 DNA: TGTGCCAGCAGTTTCCGGACAGGGGCATACAATGAGCAGTTCTTC

clone size: NA
V gene: TRBV12-3/TRBV12-4
J gene: TRBJ2-1
D gene: NA
CDR3 protein: CASSFFGQTRGEQFF
CDR3 DNA: TGTGCCAGCAGTTTTTTCGGACAGACCCGCGGTGAGCAGTTCTTC

clone size: few
V gene: TRBV4-3
J gene: TRBJ1-2
D gene: TRBD1
CDR3 protein: CASSHQTGQGYTF
CDR3 DNA: TGCGCCAGCAGCCACCAGACAGGGCAAGGCTACACCTTC

clone size: NA
V gene: TRBV3-1
J gene: TRBJ2-3
D gene: NA
CDR3 protein: CASSQDPLPDTQYF
CDR3 DNA: TGTGCCAGCAGCCAGGACCCTTTGCCAGATACGCAGTATTTT

clone size: NA
V gene: TRBV27
J gene: TRBJ2-3
D gene: NA
CDR3 protein: CASSPPLPAGTDTQYF
CDR3 DNA: TGTGCCAGCAGTCCCCCGTTGCCAGCCGGCACAGATACGCAGTATTTT

clone size: NA
V gene: TRBV6-1
J gene: TRBJ1-2
D gene: TRBD1
CDR3 protein: CASSRGQGVKYGYTF
CDR3 DNA: TGTGCCAGCAGTCGGGGACAGGGGGTGAAGTATGGCTACACCTTC

clone size: NA
V gene: TRBV5-1
J gene: TRBJ2-7
D gene: NA
CDR3 protein: CASSLVGAIDSYEQYF
CDR3 DNA: TGCGCCAGCAGCTTGGTCGGGGCCATAGACTCCTACGAGCAGTACTTC

clone size: NA
V gene: TRBV10-1
J gene: TRBJ2-5
D gene: TRBD2
CDR3 protein: CASSLGGTSGAQETQYF
CDR3 DNA: TGCGCCAGCAGCCTCGGCGGGACTAGCGGGGCTCAAGAGACCCAGTACTTC

clone size: NA
V gene: TRBV7-9
J gene: TRBJ2-7
D gene: NA
CDR3 protein: CASRSQGPPYEQYF
CDR3 DNA: TGTGCCAGCAGAAGTCAGGGTCCGCCCTACGAGCAGTACTTC

clone size: NA
V gene: TRBV29-1
J gene: TRBJ2-7
D gene: NA
CDR3 protein: CSAEVANSYEQYF
CDR3 DNA: TGCAGCGCCGAAGTGGCTAACTCCTACGAGCAGTACTTC

clone size: once
V gene: TRBV3-1
J gene: TRBJ1-2
D gene: NA
CDR3 protein: CASSQNRAGAYGYTF
CDR3 DNA: TGTGCCAGCAGCCAAAATCGGGCGGGCGCCTATGGCTACACCTTC

clone size: NA
V gene: TRBV10-3
J gene: TRBJ2-1
D gene: TRBD2
CDR3 protein: CAIRRLAGVNEQFF
CDR3 DNA: TGTGCCATCAGAAGACTAGCGGGGGTGAATGAGCAGTTCTTC

clone size: NA
V gene: TRBV6-1
J gene: TRBJ2-7
D gene: NA
CDR3 protein: CASLSRPSTYEQYF
CDR3 DNA: TGTGCCAGCCTAAGCAGGCCCTCTACCTACGAGCAGTACTTC

clone size: NA
V gene: TRBV4-1
J gene: TRBJ2-2
D gene: NA
CDR3 protein: CASSQDLKGNTGELFF
CDR3 DNA: TGCGCCAGCAGCCAAGACCTGAAGGGGAACACCGGGGAGCTGTTTTTT

clone size: few
V gene: TRBV5-1
J gene: TRBJ2-2
D gene: NA
CDR3 protein: CASSLQGELFF
CDR3 DNA: TGCGCCAGCAGCTTGCAGGGGGAGCTGTTTTTT

clone size: NA
V gene: TRBV5-4
J gene: TRBJ1-5
D gene: NA
CDR3 protein: CASSLAEQRGLLNQPQHF
CDR3 DNA: TGTGCCAGCAGCTTGGCCGAACAGAGAGGGCTTCTTAATCAGCCCCAGCATTTT

clone size: many
V gene: TRBV6-5
J gene: TRBJ1-1
D gene: TRBD1
CDR3 protein: CASSYSRGRNTEAFF
CDR3 DNA: TGTGCCAGCAGTTACTCGAGGGGGCGGAACACTGAAGCTTTCTTT

clone size: few
V gene: TRBV10-3
J gene: TRBJ2-7
D gene: NA
CDR3 protein: CAISEPYPASYEQYF
CDR3 DNA: TGTGCCATCAGTGAGCCCTATCCAGCTTCCTACGAGCAGTACTTC

clone size: few
V gene: TRBV7-9
J gene: TRBJ1-2
D gene: NA
CDR3 protein: CASSFTDVGYGYTF
CDR3 DNA: TGTGCCAGCAGCTTTACGGACGTAGGCTATGGCTACACCTTC